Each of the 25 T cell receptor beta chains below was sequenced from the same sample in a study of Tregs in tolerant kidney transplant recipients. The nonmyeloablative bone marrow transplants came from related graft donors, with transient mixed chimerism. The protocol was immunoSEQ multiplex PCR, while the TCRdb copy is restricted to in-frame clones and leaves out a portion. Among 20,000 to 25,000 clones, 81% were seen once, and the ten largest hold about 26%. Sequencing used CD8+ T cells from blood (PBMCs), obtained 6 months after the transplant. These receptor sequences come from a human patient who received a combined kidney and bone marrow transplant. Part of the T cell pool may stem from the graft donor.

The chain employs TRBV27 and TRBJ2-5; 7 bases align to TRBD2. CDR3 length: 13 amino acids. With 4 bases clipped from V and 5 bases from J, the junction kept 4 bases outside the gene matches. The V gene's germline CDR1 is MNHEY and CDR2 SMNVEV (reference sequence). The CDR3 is CASSYMGGETQYF. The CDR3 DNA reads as TGTGCCAGCAGTTATATGGGAGGGGAGACCCAGTACTTC.

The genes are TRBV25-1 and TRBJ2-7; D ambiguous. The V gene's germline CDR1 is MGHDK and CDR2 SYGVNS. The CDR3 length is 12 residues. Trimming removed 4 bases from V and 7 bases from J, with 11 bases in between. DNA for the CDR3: TGTGCCAGCAGTGGAGGTGGCCCGGAGCAGTACTTC. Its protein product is CASSGGGPEQYF.

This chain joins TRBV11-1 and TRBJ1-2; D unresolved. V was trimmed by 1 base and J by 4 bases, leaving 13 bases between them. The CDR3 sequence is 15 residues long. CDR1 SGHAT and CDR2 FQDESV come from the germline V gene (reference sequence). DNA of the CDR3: TGTGCCAGCAGCTTAGATCCCTTCGAGGGCTATGGCTACACCTTC. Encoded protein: CASSLDPFEGYGYTF.

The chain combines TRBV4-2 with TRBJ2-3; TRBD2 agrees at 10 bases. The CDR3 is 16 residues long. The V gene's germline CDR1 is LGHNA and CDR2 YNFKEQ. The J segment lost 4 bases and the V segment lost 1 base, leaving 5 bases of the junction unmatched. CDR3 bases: TGTGCCAGCAGCCAAGCTAGCGGGAGAGGTTCAGATACGCAGTATTTT. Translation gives CASSQASGRGSDTQYF.

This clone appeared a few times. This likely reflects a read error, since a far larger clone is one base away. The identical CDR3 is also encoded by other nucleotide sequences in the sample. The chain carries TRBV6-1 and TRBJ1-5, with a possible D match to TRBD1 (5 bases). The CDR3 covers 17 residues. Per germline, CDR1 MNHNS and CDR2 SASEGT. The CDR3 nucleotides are TGTGCCAGCAGTGAACTAGGGGCAGGTCAAGGGAATCAGCCCCAGCACTTT. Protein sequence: CASSELGAGQGNQPQHF.

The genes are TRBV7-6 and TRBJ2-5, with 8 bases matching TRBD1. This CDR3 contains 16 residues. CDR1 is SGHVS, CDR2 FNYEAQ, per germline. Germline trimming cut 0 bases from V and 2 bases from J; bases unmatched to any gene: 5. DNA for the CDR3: TGTGCCAGCAGCTTAGCGGACAGGGTCCCTCAAGAGACCCAGTACTTC. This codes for CASSLADRVPQETQYF.

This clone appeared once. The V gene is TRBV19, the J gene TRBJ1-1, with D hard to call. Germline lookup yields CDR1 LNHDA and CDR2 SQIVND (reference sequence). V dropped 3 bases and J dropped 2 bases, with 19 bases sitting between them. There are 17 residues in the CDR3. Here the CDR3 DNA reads TGTGCCAGTAGTATGGGCCATAAAGCCGGGATAAACACTGAAGCTTTCTTT. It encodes CASSMGHKAGINTEAFF.

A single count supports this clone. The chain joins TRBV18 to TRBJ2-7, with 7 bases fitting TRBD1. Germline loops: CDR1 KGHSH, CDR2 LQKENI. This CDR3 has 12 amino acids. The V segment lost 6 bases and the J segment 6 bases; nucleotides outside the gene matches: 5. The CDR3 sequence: CASSLDRVEQYF. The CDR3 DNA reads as TGTGCCAGCTCCCTCGACAGGGTCGAGCAGTACTTC. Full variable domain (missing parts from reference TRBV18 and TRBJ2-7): NAGVMQNPRHLVRRRGQEARLRCSPMKGHSHVYWYRQLPEEGLKFMVYLQKENIIDESGMPKERFSAEFPKEGPSILRIQQVVRGDSAAYFCASSLDRVEQYFGPGTRLTVT.

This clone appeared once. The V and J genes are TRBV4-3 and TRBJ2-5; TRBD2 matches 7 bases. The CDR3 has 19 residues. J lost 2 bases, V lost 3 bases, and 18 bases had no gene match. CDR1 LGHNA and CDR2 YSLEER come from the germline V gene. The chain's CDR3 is CASSQVWGLAAGAQETQYF. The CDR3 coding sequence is TGCGCCAGCAGCCAGGTCTGGGGATTAGCGGCGGGAGCTCAAGAGACCCAGTACTTC.

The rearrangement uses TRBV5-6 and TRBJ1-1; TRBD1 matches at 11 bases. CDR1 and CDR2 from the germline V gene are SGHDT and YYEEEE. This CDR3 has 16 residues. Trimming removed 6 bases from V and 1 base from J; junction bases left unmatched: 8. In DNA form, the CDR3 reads TGTGCCAGCACCAAGGACAGGGGGCCCTCGAACACTGAAGCTTTCTTT. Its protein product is CASTKDRGPSNTEAFF.

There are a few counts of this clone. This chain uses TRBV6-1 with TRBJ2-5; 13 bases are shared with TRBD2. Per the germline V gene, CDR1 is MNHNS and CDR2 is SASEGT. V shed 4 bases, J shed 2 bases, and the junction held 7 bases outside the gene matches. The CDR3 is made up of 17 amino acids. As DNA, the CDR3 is TGTGCCAGCAGTGGGGGACTAGCGGGGCAGATACAAGAGACCCAGTACTTC. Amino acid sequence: CASSGGLAGQIQETQYF.

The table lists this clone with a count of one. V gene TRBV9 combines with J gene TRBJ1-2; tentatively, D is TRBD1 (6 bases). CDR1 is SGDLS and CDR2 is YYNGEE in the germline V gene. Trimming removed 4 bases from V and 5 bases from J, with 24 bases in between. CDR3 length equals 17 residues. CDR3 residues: CASSLTDSSDWGYGYTF. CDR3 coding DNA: TGTGCCAGCAGCCTTACGGACAGTTCCGATTGGGGATATGGCTACACCTTC.

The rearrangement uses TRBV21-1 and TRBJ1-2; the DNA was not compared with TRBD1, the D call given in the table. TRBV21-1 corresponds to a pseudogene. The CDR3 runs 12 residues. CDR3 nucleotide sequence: TGTGCCAGAGACAGAGTCAACTATGGCTACACCTTC. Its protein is CARDRVNYGYTF.

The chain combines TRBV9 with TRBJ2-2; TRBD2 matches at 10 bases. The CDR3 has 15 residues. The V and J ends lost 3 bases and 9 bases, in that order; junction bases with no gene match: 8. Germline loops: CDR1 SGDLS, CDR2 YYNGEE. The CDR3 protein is CASSGPERGGRELFF. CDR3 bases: TGTGCCAGCAGCGGGCCGGAGCGGGGGGGCCGGGAGCTGTTTTTT.

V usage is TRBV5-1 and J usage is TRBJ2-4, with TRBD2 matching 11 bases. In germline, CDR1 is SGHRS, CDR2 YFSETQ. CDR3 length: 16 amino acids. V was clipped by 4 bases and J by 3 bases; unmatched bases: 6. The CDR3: CASSQTSGMGKNIQYF. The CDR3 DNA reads TGCGCCAGCAGCCAGACTAGCGGGATGGGCAAAAACATTCAGTACTTC.

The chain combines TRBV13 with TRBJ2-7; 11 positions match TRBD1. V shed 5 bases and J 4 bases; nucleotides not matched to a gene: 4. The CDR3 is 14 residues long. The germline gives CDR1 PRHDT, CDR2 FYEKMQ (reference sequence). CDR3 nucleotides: TGTGCCAGCAGCCGAGGACAGGGGGCTTACGAGCAGTACTTC. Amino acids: CASSRGQGAYEQYF.

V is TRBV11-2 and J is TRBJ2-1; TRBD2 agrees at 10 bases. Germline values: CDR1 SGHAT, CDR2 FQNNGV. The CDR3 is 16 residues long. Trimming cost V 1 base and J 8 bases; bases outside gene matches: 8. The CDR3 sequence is CASSLVSGGANYEQFF. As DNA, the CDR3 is TGTGCCAGCAGCTTAGTGAGCGGGGGGGCCAACTATGAGCAGTTCTTC.

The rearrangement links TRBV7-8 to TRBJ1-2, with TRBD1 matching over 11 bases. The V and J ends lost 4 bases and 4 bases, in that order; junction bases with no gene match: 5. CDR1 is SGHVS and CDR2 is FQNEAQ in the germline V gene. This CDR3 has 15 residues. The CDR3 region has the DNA TGTGCCAGCAGCTCGACCGGGACAGGGGGCTATGGCTACACCTTC. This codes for CASSSTGTGGYGYTF.

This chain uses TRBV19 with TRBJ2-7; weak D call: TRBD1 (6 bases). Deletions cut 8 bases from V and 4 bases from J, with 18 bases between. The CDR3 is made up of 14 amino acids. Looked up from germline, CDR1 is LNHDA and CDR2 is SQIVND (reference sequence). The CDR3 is CASSPGRGSYEQYF. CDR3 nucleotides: TGTGCCAGTTCCCCGGGCAGGGGATCGTACGAGCAGTACTTC.

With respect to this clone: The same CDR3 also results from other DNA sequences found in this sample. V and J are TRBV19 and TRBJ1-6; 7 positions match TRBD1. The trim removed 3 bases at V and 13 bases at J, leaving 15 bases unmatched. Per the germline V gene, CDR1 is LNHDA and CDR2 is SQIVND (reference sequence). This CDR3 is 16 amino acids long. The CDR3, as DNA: TGTGCCAGTAGTATTATTTACGACAGGGCGAAATCGCCCCTCCACTTT. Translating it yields CASSIIYDRAKSPLHF.

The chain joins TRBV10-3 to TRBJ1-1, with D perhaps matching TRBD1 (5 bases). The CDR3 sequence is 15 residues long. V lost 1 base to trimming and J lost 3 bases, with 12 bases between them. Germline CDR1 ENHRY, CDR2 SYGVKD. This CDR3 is CAISEWRGGDTEAFF. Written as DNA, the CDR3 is TGTGCCATCAGTGAGTGGCGGGGGGGGGACACTGAAGCTTTCTTT.

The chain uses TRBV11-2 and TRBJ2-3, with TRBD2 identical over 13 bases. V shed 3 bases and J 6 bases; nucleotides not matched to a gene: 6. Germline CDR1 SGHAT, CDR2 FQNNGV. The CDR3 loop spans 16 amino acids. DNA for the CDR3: TGTGCCAGCAGCTTGCTGGGACTAGCGGGGTTTGATACGCAGTATTTT. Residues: CASSLLGLAGFDTQYF.

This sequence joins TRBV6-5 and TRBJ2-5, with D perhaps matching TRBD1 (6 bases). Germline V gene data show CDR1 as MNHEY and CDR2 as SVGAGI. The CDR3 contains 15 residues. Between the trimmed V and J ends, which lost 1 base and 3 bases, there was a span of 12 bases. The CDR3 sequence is CASSYYRVNKETQYF. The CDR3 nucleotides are TGTGCCAGCAGTTACTACAGGGTCAACAAAGAGACCCAGTACTTC.

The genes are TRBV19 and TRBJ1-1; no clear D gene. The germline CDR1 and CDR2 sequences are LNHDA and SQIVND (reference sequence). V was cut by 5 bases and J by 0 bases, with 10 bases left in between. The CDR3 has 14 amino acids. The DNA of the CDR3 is TGTGCCAGTAGTCGCACAGCTTTGAACACTGAAGCTTTCTTT. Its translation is CASSRTALNTEAFF.

In nucleotides, the CDR3 is TGCAGCGGGAGAGACAGTCTCTCCTACGAGCAGTACTTC. It yields the protein CSGRDSLSYEQYF. The J gene is TRBJ2-7, the V gene TRBV29-1; weak D call: TRBD1 (5 bases). CDR1 is SQVTM and CDR2 is ANQGSEA in the germline V gene. Deletions cut 7 bases from V and 0 bases from J, with 13 bases between. The CDR3 has 13 amino acids.